This T cell receptor (beta chain) was identified in a study of blood T cell repertoires in COVID-19 (TCRdb year 2020). Regarding the complete study: The collaborator samples originated in the United States, Italy and Spain and spanned the acute and convalescent phases of COVID-19. Subjects who had been exposed to COVID-19, were actively infected with it, or had recovered from it provided the deeply sampled blood TCRbeta repertoires that made up the dataset. The material from the prospective study consisted of cDNA or gDNA derived from T cells, B-cell-depleted T cells, or PBMCs. HLA class I and class II types, where available, came from metadata supplied by the sample provider rather than from assay-based typing. Nearly every sample came with metadata listing a de-identified subject ID, COVID-19 status, age in years and sex. Samples were obtained from the ongoing ImmuneRACE study (first 160 participants) and from 1,254 subjects provided by 6 global collaborators. The repertoires were made available in a free public database intended to serve as a resource for research on the immune response to SARS-CoV-2. General conclusions and limits of the study: The amount of clinical and demographic metadata varied by source and participant and was provided uncurated.

One collaborating source in Seattle enrolled patients while the patients were actively infected and followed the patients over time throughout the course of disease. Each collaborating institution followed its own protocols to collect whole blood in K2EDTA tubes. Collaborator samples were shipped for TCRbeta analysis as frozen whole blood, isolated PBMCs, or DNA extracted from either sample type. This clone was picked up one time. Its target antigen remains unknown. No quality values exist for individual bases; no much larger clone is one base distant. TCRbeta CDR3 regions were amplified from genomic DNA by means of the immunoSEQ Assay, a bias-controlled multiplex PCR. The authors' analysis ran thus. Within the assay, amplification of reference gene primers was used to estimate how many nucleated cells each sample contained. Sequence reads were collapsed and filtered to measure the absolute abundance of every unique TCRbeta CDR3 rearrangement. For each sample, productive Simpson clonality was calculated as the square root of Simpson's diversity index across productive rearrangements. In its TCRdb copy, this immuneACCESS table keeps in-frame sequences only and misses some clones. Where compared with another copy, unresolved V genes explain less than half of these, and the others have no known cause. For V, J and clone size, that table is used; D and trimming come from the DNA. The sample includes 250,000 to 300,000 clones, with nearly 90% observed a single time. The ten most abundant clones make up 2.1% of the sample.

Spanning cysteine to phenylalanine, the CDR3 consists of 13 amino acids. Here the CDR3 DNA is all that survives: 39 bases in frame from base 1. Trimming costs V 7 bases and J 5 bases, and their ends lie 14 bases apart. For CDR1 and CDR2, the germline V gene lists SGHTA and FQGNSA. The receptor was derived from a woman in her sixties with COVID-19, enrolled during active disease. The chain uses TRBV7-2 and TRBJ1-1; the D gene cannot be resolved reliably. Sequenced: peripheral blood. The CDR3 here reads CASTQRGWTEAFF. The bases are TGTGCCAGCACCCAAAGAGGATGGACTGAAGCTTTCTTT.